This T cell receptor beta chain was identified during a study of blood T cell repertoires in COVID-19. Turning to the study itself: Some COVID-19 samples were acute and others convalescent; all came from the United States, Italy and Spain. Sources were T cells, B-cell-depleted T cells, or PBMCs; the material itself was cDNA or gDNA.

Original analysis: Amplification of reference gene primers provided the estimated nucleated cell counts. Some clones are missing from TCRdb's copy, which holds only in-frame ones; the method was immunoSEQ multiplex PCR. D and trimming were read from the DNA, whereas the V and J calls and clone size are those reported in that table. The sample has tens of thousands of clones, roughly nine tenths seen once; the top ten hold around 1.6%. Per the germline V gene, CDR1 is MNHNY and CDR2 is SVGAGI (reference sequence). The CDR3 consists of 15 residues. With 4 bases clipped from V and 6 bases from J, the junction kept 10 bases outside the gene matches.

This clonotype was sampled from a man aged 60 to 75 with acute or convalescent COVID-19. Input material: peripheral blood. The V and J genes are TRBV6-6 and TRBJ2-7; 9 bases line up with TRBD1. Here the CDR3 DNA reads TGTGCCAGCAGTTCTGGACAGGGGCTTCCCTTCGAGCAGTACTTC. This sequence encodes CASSSGQGLPFEQYF.